The TCR beta chain under discussion was sequenced for a study of spatial heterogeneity in lung cancer. At the level of the study: There were, on average, more than 9.5 raw-read appearances for each unique TCR and UMI combination.

Each CDR3 protein is one row after TCRdb ran MiXCR on the 5' RACE reads. The table has approximately 52,000 distinct CDR3 sequences, around 7% seen once; the top ten hold about 3.1%. Regarding time point: sample taken at primary tumor resection. Material for sequencing was whole RNA from tumor, nontumor lung or frozen PBMC, left unsorted. Germline V gene sequence: CDR1 DFQATT, CDR2 SNEGSKA (reference sequence). The CDR3 covers 16 residues. V trimming: 4 bases; J trimming: 2 bases; junction bases outside the gene matches: 11. At least ten counts were recorded for this clonotype. The source was PBMCs, collected at surgery. The V gene is TRBV20-1, the J gene TRBJ2-7, with 10 bases that match TRBD2. The TCR comes from a female donor with early-stage non-small cell lung cancer. CDR3 sequence reads: CSAKASGGLPPYEQYF. For the CDR3, the DNA is TGCAGTGCTAAGGCTAGCGGGGGCCTGCCCCCCTACGAGCAGTACTTC.